The rows below give T cell receptor beta chains drawn from one sample of a study of blood T cell repertoires in COVID-19. The table came from immunoSEQ multiplex PCR; TCRdb's copy has only in-frame clones and leaves some out. Of over 30,000 clones detected, 85% appear once; the ten largest clones hold roughly 18%. The sample comprised peripheral blood. The receptors were sampled from a woman aged 55-70 years with active COVID-19. CDR3s include the opening cysteine and the closing phenylalanine or tryptophan. Fields, in order: clone size, D gene, V gene, CDR3 length, J gene, CDR3 protein, CDR3 DNA. The D gene is left open where the match is weak. Expanded clones are given a class, and other clones once, few, many or no size at all.

.	TRBD2	TRBV28	14	TRBJ2-1	CATTGSGRENEQFF	TGTGCCACCACGGGTAGCGGGAGAGAAAATGAGCAGTTCTTC
.	TRBD1	TRBV29-1	13	TRBJ2-1	CSRTGGAYNEQFF	TGCAGCCGGACAGGGGGCGCTTACAATGAGCAGTTCTTC
.	.	TRBV15	12	TRBJ2-7	CATSGEVGEQYF	TGTGCCACCAGCGGGGAGGTCGGCGAGCAGTACTTC
.	.	TRBV2	15	TRBJ1-5	CASSPRGGSNQPQHF	TGTGCCAGCAGCCCAAGGGGGGGCAGCAATCAGCCCCAGCATTTT
.	TRBD1	TRBV27	13	TRBJ2-7	CASTHLQGARQYF	TGTGCCAGCACCCATCTTCAGGGGGCGAGGCAGTACTTC
few	TRBD1	TRBV5-4	16	TRBJ2-2	CASSPRDRVNTGELFF	TGTGCCAGCAGCCCCCGGGACAGGGTAAACACCGGGGAGCTGTTTTTT
.	.	TRBV29-1	14	TRBJ2-1	CSVEQGKSGNEQFF	TGCAGCGTTGAACAGGGGAAATCGGGCAATGAGCAGTTCTTC
.	TRBD2	TRBV24-1	16	TRBJ2-5	CATSDPKPRGEGTQYF	TGTGCCACCAGTGATCCAAAGCCTCGGGGGGAGGGGACCCAGTACTTC
.	TRBD1	TRBV30	13	TRBJ1-2	CAWSVRTGNGYTF	TGTGCCTGGAGTGTAAGGACAGGGAATGGCTACACCTTC
.	.	TRBV11-2	15	TRBJ1-5	CASSLDGRWNQPQHF	TGTGCCAGCAGCTTAGATGGGAGGTGGAATCAGCCCCAGCATTTT
.	TRBD2	TRBV4-1	16	TRBJ2-7	CASSQDAAGGPGEQYF	TGCGCCAGCAGCCAAGATGCAGCGGGGGGCCCGGGAGAGCAGTACTTC
.	TRBD1	TRBV30	16	TRBJ2-7	CAWSRAGTGGSGEQYF	TGTGCCTGGAGCCGAGCTGGGACAGGGGGCTCGGGCGAGCAGTACTTC
once	.	TRBV6-5	11	TRBJ2-3	CASRATDTQYF	TGTGCCAGCAGAGCGACAGATACGCAGTATTTT
once	.	TRBV28	15	TRBJ1-2	CASSPALRVGYGYTF	TGTGCCAGCAGCCCGGCCCTCAGGGTGGGCTATGGCTACACCTTC
.	TRBD2	TRBV4-2	16	TRBJ2-3	CASSQVLAGGTDTQYF	TGTGCCAGCAGCCAAGTGCTAGCGGGAGGCACAGATACGCAGTATTTT
once	.	TRBV2	14	TRBJ1-5	CASRIDRSNQPQHF	TGTGCCAGTCGAATCGACAGAAGCAATCAGCCCCAGCATTTT
.	.	TRBV6-1	13	TRBJ2-1	CASSEGSYNEQFF	TGTGCCAGCAGTGAGGGCAGTTACAATGAGCAGTTCTTC
.	.	TRBV5-6	16	TRBJ1-4	CASSLAAGGSFEKLFF	TGTGCCAGCAGCTTGGCGGCGGGGGGGTCCTTCGAAAAACTGTTTTTT
.	TRBD2	TRBV27	13	TRBJ2-7	CASSLWGGYEQYF	TGTGCCAGCAGTCTCTGGGGGGGCTACGAGCAGTACTTC
.	TRBD1	TRBV28	15	TRBJ1-3	CASSFHRGSGNTIYF	TGTGCCAGCAGTTTTCACAGGGGGTCTGGAAACACCATATATTTT
once	.	TRBV6-5	15	TRBJ2-2	CASSPTGRSIGELFF	TGTGCCAGCAGCCCGACAGGGAGGTCTATCGGGGAGCTGTTTTTT
.	.	TRBV5-1	13	TRBJ1-5	CASSGGGNQPQHF	TGCGCCAGCAGCGGAGGAGGCAATCAGCCCCAGCATTTT
.	TRBD1	TRBV19	14	TRBJ2-5	CASSAGTAQETQYF	TGTGCCAGTAGTGCCGGGACAGCGCAAGAGACCCAGTACTTC
.	TRBD2	TRBV6-5	14	TRBJ2-3	CASSTSGGVDTQYF	TGTGCCAGCAGTACTAGCGGGGGGGTAGATACGCAGTATTTT
.	.	TRBV3-1/TRBV3-2	12	TRBJ2-3	CASSQRADTQYF	TGTGCCAGCAGCCAACGGGCAGATACGCAGTATTTT
.	.	TRBV18	17	TRBJ1-6	CASSRRAQGFDNSPLHF	TGTGCCAGCTCACGTCGAGCACAGGGATTCGATAATTCACCCCTCCACTTT
.	TRBD1	TRBV14	16	TRBJ2-2	CASSRQGPTNTGELFF	TGTGCCAGCAGCCGACAGGGGCCAACGAACACCGGGGAGCTGTTTTTT
.	TRBD1	TRBV18	14	TRBJ1-1	CASSPRGDNTEAFF	TGTGCCAGCTCACCCAGGGGGGACAACACTGAAGCTTTCTTT
.	TRBD2	TRBV18	14	TRBJ2-7	CASSPQGLADEQYF	TGTGCCAGCTCACCACAAGGACTAGCGGACGAGCAGTACTTC
few	TRBD2	TRBV28	14	TRBJ2-7	CASSLGGRRDEQYF	TGTGCCAGCAGTTTAGGCGGGAGGCGGGACGAGCAGTACTTC
.	TRBD1	TRBV4-1	17	TRBJ2-7	CASSQDLGQGVWDEQYF	TGCGCCAGCAGCCAAGATCTTGGCCAGGGGGTTTGGGACGAGCAGTACTTC
.	.	TRBV19	16	TRBJ1-4	CASSIDSPDYLEKLFF	TGTGCCAGTAGTATAGATTCACCGGACTACCTTGAAAAACTGTTTTTT
.	.	TRBV7-9	14	TRBJ2-2	CASSGGTAIGELFF	TGTGCCAGCAGCGGCGGGACAGCCATCGGGGAGCTGTTTTTT
.	TRBD1	TRBV29-1	17	TRBJ1-3	CSVATQGYSFSGNTIYF	TGCAGCGTTGCGACACAGGGGTATTCGTTCTCTGGAAACACCATATATTTT
.	TRBD1	TRBV7-2	15	TRBJ1-2	CASSPRTGEAYGYTF	TGTGCCAGCAGCCCCCGGACAGGGGAGGCCTATGGCTACACCTTC
.	.	TRBV28	14	TRBJ2-7	CASSRSGSSYEQYF	TGTGCCAGCAGTAGGTCAGGATCCTCCTACGAGCAGTACTTC
.	TRBD1	TRBV5-1	15	TRBJ2-1	CASSLTGGTYNEQFF	TGCGCCAGCAGCTTGACAGGGGGAACCTACAATGAGCAGTTCTTC
once	TRBD1	TRBV18	14	TRBJ1-2	CASSPGQGPYGYTF	TGTGCCAGCTCACCAGGACAGGGACCCTATGGCTACACCTTC
.	.	TRBV7-9	16	TRBJ2-7	CASSSSFQAGVYEQYF	TGTGCCAGCAGCTCCTCCTTCCAAGCGGGCGTATACGAGCAGTACTTC
.	.	TRBV7-2	15	TRBJ2-2	CASSLAGGSSGELFF	TGTGCCAGCAGCTTAGCCGGCGGTTCTAGCGGGGAGCTGTTTTTT
.	.	TRBV11-2	13	TRBJ2-7	CASSLDLGSEQYF	TGTGCCAGCAGCTTAGATTTGGGCTCCGAGCAGTACTTC
once	.	TRBV11-2	14	TRBJ2-7	CASSLAGPDYEQYF	TGTGCCAGCAGCTTAGCGGGTCCGGACTACGAGCAGTACTTC
.	TRBD1	TRBV7-3	14	TRBJ2-3	CASRRTGGTDTQYF	TGTGCCAGCAGAAGGACAGGGGGAACAGATACGCAGTATTTT
.	TRBD2	TRBV6-2/TRBV6-3	15	TRBJ2-5	CASSAIAGGPETQYF	TGTGCCAGCAGCGCGATAGCGGGAGGGCCGGAGACCCAGTACTTC
few	.	TRBV18	16	TRBJ2-1	CASSQKAGLSYNEQFF	TGTGCCAGCTCACAAAAAGCCGGACTCTCCTACAATGAGCAGTTCTTC
.	.	TRBV5-1	13	TRBJ2-5	CASSLARQETQYF	TGCGCCAGCAGCTTGGCCAGGCAGGAGACCCAGTACTTC
.	.	TRBV2	14	TRBJ2-1	CASSVRTTYNEQFF	TGTGCCAGCAGTGTGAGGACAACTTACAATGAGCAGTTCTTC
once	.	TRBV12-3/TRBV12-4	13	TRBJ1-6	CASSLQGYSPLHF	TGTGCCAGCAGTTTACAGGGATATTCACCCCTCCACTTT
.	.	TRBV15	15	TRBJ1-3	CATSRDLASGNTIYF	TGTGCCACCAGCAGAGATCTGGCCTCTGGAAACACCATATATTTT